This T cell receptor (beta chain) was documented in a study of T cell repertoires in cytomegalovirus infection. Study-wide background: Epitope selection comprised recently identified HLA-C-restricted CMV epitopes and well-studied HLA-B-restricted CMV epitopes. CMV infection plus the matching HLA type was flagged by public TCR beta signatures.

Via MiXCR, TCRdb re-called the reads, giving one row per CDR3 protein. This sample has hundreds of thousands of distinct CDR3 sequences, with 42% found just once. Per the germline V gene, CDR1 is DFQATT and CDR2 is SNEGSKA (reference sequence). The CDR3 contains 18 residues. The V gene lost 0 bases and the J gene lost 3 bases, with 23 bases spanning the gap. This clonotype was picked up a small number of times. No antigen is known for it. Study results and limitations: What dominated the ex vivo response were HLA-C-restricted CMV-specific TCR beta clonotypes. The study identified carriers of CMV plus the relevant HLA from cumulative public TCR beta family frequency.

The chain uses TRBV20-1 and TRBJ1-2; no definite D call. Sample: cultured PBMCs, taken from culture after CMV antigen stimulation. The origin of this receptor is a human donor in good health (CMV status not recorded). Some clones in this sample may be carry-over from other donors' samples. This chain's CDR3 is CSARDLLIRDGRDYGYTF. DNA for the CDR3: TGCAGTGCTAGAGATCTATTGATCCGGGATGGGAGGGACTATGGCTACACCTTC.